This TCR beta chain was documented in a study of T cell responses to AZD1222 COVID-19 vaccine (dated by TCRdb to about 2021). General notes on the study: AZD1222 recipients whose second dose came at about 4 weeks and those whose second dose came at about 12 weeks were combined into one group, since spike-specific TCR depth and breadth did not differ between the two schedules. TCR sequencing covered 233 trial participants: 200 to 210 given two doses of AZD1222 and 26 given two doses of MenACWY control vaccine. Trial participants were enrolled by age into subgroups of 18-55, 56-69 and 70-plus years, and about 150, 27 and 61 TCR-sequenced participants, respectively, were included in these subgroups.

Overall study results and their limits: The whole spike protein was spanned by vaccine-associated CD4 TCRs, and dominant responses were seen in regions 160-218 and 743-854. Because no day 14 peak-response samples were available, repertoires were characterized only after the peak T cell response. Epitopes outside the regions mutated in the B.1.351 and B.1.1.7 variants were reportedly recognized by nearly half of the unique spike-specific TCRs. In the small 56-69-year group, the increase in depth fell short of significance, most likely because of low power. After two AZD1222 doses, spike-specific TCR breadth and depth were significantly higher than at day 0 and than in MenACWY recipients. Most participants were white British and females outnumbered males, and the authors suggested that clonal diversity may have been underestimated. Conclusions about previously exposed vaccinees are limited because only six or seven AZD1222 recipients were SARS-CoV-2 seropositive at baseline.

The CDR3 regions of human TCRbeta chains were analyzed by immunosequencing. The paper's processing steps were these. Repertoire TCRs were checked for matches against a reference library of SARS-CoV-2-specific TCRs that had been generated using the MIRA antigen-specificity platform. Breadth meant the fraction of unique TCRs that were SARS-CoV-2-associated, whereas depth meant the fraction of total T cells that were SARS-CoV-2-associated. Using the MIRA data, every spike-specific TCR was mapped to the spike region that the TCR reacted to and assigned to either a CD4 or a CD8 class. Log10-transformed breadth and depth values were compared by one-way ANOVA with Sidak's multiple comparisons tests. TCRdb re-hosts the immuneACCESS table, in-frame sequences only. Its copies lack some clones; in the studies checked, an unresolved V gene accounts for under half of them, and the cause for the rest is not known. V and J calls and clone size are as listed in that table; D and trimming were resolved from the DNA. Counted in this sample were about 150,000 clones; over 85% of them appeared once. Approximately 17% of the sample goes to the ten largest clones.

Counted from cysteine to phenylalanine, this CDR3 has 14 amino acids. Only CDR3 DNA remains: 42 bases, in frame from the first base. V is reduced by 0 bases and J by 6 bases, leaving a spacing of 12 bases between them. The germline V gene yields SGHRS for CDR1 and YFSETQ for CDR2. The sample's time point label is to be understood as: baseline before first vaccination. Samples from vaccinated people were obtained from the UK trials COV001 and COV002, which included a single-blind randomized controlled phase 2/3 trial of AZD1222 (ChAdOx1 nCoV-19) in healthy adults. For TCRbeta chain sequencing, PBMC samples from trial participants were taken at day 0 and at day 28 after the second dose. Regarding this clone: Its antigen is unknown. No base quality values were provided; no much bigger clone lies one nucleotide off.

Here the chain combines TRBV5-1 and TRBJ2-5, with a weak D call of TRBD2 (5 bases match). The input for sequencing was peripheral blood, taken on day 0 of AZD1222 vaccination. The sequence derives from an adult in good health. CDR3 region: CASSLGSGGQTQYF. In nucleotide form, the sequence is TGCGCCAGCAGCTTGGGAAGCGGTGGGCAGACCCAGTACTTC.